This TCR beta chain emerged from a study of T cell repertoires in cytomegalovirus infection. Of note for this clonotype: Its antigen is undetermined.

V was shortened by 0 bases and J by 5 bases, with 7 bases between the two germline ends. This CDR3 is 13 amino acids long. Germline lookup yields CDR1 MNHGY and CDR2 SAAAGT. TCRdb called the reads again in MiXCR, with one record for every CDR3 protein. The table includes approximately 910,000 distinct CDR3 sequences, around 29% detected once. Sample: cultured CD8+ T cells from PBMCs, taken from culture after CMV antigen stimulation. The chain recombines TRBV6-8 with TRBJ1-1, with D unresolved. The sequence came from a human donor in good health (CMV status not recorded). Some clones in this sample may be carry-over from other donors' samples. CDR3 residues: CASSYSMGTEAFF. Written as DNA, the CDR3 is TGTGCCAGCAGTTACTCGATGGGGACTGAAGCTTTCTTT.